Here is one T cell receptor (beta chain) with its context. The data belong to a study of T-cell reconstitution after alpha-beta-depleted transplantation in children. Preparation of the TCRbeta library involved a method that used unique molecular identifiers. From the PCR reads, TCRdb called clonotypes with MiXCR, one entry per CDR3 protein. This sample carries 420,000 or so distinct CDR3 sequences, approximately 10% of them seen once, and the ten largest clones take about 5%. The junction had 7 bases not matched to a gene; V was cut back by 2 bases and J by 2 bases. The CDR3 loop spans 15 amino acids. CDR1 is SQVTM, CDR2 ANQGSEA, per germline.

The receptor was isolated from a human donor who donated a stem cell graft to a child with acute myeloid leukemia. This specimen consisted of PBMCs from the stem cell graft donor, obtained from the stem cell graft. The chain has TRBV29-1 and TRBJ2-5, with TRBD1 matching over 8 bases. The CDR3 coding sequence is TGCAGCGTTGAAAATCCAGGGGGCTGGCAAGAGACCCAGTACTTC. As protein: CSVENPGGWQETQYF.